This record looks at one TCR beta chain sequence and its context. Trimming removed 5 bases from V and 6 bases from J, with 13 bases in between. Germline-derived CDR1 and CDR2 are SEHNR and FQNEAQ (reference sequence). The length of the CDR3 is 13 residues. TCRdb's copy holds only in-frame clones and misses some; the assay was immunoSEQ multiplex PCR. The sample consists of about 90,000 clones, 91% of them appearing once. The data are from a study of blood T cell repertoires in COVID-19. Study as a whole: The United States, Italy and Spain were the sources of the acute and convalescent COVID-19 samples. PBMCs, B-cell-depleted T cells, or T cells provided the cDNA or gDNA that made up the material.

Specimen: peripheral blood. This receptor was obtained from a human donor with active COVID-19. The donor label of this sample is uncertain. This chain uses TRBV7-9 with TRBJ1-1, with a weak D call TRBD1 (5 bases). As DNA, the CDR3 is TGTGCCAGCAGCCGATCAGGGCTCGCTGAAGCTTTCTTT. Residues: CASSRSGLAEAFF.